Presented here are 27 T cell receptor beta chains from one specimen sequenced in a study of T cell responses to AZD1222 COVID-19 vaccine. Using immunoSEQ multiplex PCR, the repertoire was profiled, and TCRdb retains in-frame clones only, with some absent. Among around 83,000 clones listed, 90% were seen once. Sequencing was performed on peripheral blood, taken 28 days after the second AZD1222 dose. These receptors all stem from an adult who received the AZD1222 COVID-19 vaccine.

The gene calls are TRBV19 and TRBJ1-1; maybe TRBD1 (6 bases). The V end was cut by 6 bases, the J end by 0 bases, with 11 bases between. CDR3 length equals 14 residues. Germline values: CDR1 LNHDA, CDR2 SQIVND (reference sequence). The CDR3 here is CASRRDRLNTEAFF. Here the CDR3 DNA reads TGTGCCAGTAGACGCGACAGGTTGAACACTGAAGCTTTCTTT.

The chain recombines TRBV10-3 with TRBJ2-3; 7 positions agree with TRBD2. Losses at the gene ends were 6 bases for V and 4 bases for J; bases not matched to a gene: 13. Germline assignment: CDR1 ENHRY and CDR2 SYGVKD. The CDR3 spans 16 residues. The CDR3 sequence is CAISEIPSGLPDTQYF. The CDR3 DNA follows: TGTGCCATCAGCGAAATTCCTAGCGGTCTCCCAGATACGCAGTATTTT.

A single count supports this clone. This CDR3 is CAISGGTSGYNEQFF. The CDR3 DNA reads TGTGCCATCAGTGGGGGGACTAGCGGCTACAATGAGCAGTTCTTC. J is TRBJ2-1 and V is TRBV10-3; TRBD2 agrees at 11 bases. With 4 bases clipped from V and 3 bases from J, the junction kept 2 bases outside the gene matches. Germline V gives CDR1 ENHRY, CDR2 SYGVKD. This CDR3 comprises 15 residues.

This clone was seen only once. The CDR3 DNA sequence: TGTGCCAGCAGCCGCCTCCGGGACTTAGGCACAGATACGCAGTATTTT. Translation: CASSRLRDLGTDTQYF. The chain has TRBV3-1 (or the pseudogene TRBV3-2) and TRBJ2-3; the D gene is possibly TRBD2 (6 bases). The germline V gene has CDR1 LGHDT and CDR2 YNNKEL (reference sequence). V lost 4 bases and J lost 1, with 15 bases in between. The CDR3 totals 16 residues.

The V gene is TRBV19, the J gene TRBJ2-7; TRBD2 is a possible D gene (5 bases). Trimming shortened V by 2 bases and J by 2 bases, and 13 bases separated the two germline ends. Germline CDR1 and CDR2: LNHDA and SQIVND (reference sequence). The CDR3 extends over 15 amino acids. Written as DNA, the CDR3 is TGTGCCAGTAGTATATCGGGAAGGTCGACCTACGAGCAGTACTTC. It yields the protein CASSISGRSTYEQYF.

The rearrangement joins TRBV7-2 to TRBJ1-2; D possibly corresponds to TRBD1 (5 bases). This CDR3 spans 17 amino acids. V lost 0 bases and J 1 base, leaving 15 bases between the germline ends. Germline V lookup: CDR1 SGHTA, CDR2 FQGNSA. CDR3 in amino acids: CASSLAGRDRFNYGYTF. The CDR3 DNA reads as TGTGCCAGCAGCTTAGCGGGGCGGGACCGCTTTAACTATGGCTACACCTTC.

The V and J genes are TRBV28 and TRBJ2-7; 7 positions match TRBD2. The CDR3 length is 12 residues. Trimming cost V 11 bases and J 2 bases; bases outside gene matches: 6. CDR1 and CDR2 from the germline V gene are MDHEN and SYDVKM. CDR3 coding DNA: TGTGCCTGCCGTGGGGGGGCCTACGAGCAGTACTTC. Protein product: CACRGGAYEQYF. Full variable domain (outside the CDR3, taken from reference TRBV28 and TRBJ2-7): DVKVTQSSRYLVKRTGEKVFLECVQDMDHENMFWYRQDPGLGLRLIYFSYDVKMKEKGDIPEGYSVSREKKERFSLILESASTNQTSMYLCACRGGAYEQYFGPGTRLTVT.

The chain is built from TRBV5-1 and TRBJ2-1, with D tentatively TRBD2 (5 bases). From germline, CDR1 is SGHRS and CDR2 YFSETQ. V lost 0 bases to trimming and J lost 3 bases, with 13 bases between them. The CDR3 runs to 16 residues. The CDR3: CASSLDGSGYYNEQFF. The CDR3 coding sequence is TGCGCCAGCAGCTTGGATGGAAGCGGTTACTACAATGAGCAGTTCTTC.

This rearrangement joins TRBV9 to TRBJ2-5; the D gene is possibly TRBD1 (6 bases). Trimming took off 4 bases at V and 2 bases at J, with 21 bases between the two ends. Per germline, CDR1 SGDLS and CDR2 YYNGEE. There are 17 residues in the CDR3. The CDR3 loop is CASSPMQQGRAQETQYF. CDR3 nucleotides: TGTGCCAGCAGCCCAATGCAACAGGGAAGGGCGCAAGAGACCCAGTACTTC. Full variable domain (remainder filled in from reference TRBV9 and TRBJ2-5): DSGVTQTPKHLITATGQRVTLRCSPRSGDLSVYWYQQSLDQGLQFLIQYYNGEERAKGNILERFSAQQFPDLHSELNLSSLELGDSALYFCASSPMQQGRAQETQYFGPGTRLLVL.

This clone was found once. The gene calls are TRBV9 and TRBJ2-5, with D possibly matching TRBD1 (6 bases). CDR3 length: 13 amino acids. Germline V lookup: CDR1 SGDLS, CDR2 YYNGEE. With 4 bases removed from V and 5 bases from J, the gap between germline ends came to 12 bases. In DNA, the CDR3 is TGTGCCAGCAGCCCCGGTAGGGGGGAGACCCAGTACTTC. This encodes CASSPGRGETQYF.

The V call is TRBV30, the J call TRBJ2-2, with TRBD2 as a possible D gene (5 bases). V gave up 8 bases and J gave up 1 base, with 14 bases separating them. The germline V gene has CDR1 GTSNPN and CDR2 SVGIG (reference sequence). This CDR3 has 14 amino acids. As DNA, the CDR3 is TGTGCCCTACGGCCGGGGATGAACACCGGGGAGCTGTTTTTT. Protein sequence: CALRPGMNTGELFF.

This chain links TRBV10-3 with TRBJ2-6; D remains ambiguous. The CDR3 sequence is 16 residues long. CDR1 and CDR2 from the germline V gene are ENHRY and SYGVKD. Trimming removed 3 bases at V and 0 bases at J, with 9 bases between. The CDR3 DNA reads TGTGCCATCAGTGAATATGCGGACTCTGGGGCCAACGTCCTGACTTTC. Its protein product is CAISEYADSGANVLTF.

V is TRBV25-1 and J is TRBJ1-2, with 10 positions matching TRBD1. The junction had 11 bases not matched to a gene; V was cut back by 2 bases and J by 14 bases. Per germline, CDR1 MGHDK and CDR2 SYGVNS. CDR3 length: 14 residues. In nucleotides, the CDR3 is TGTGCCAGCAGTGAACTGGGGTCCCGGGACAGGGGAACCTTC. It yields the protein CASSELGSRDRGTF.

The table lists this clone with a count of one. The chain joins TRBV28 to TRBJ1-2; D is uncertain. The germline CDR1 and CDR2 sequences are MDHEN and SYDVKM. The CDR3 sequence is 11 residues long. V dropped 0 bases and J dropped 7 bases, with 3 bases sitting between them. The CDR3 region has the DNA TGTGCCAGCAGTTTATGGAGTGGCTACACCTTC. Its translation is CASSLWSGYTF.

CDR3 protein: CASSLDFRLYF. The CDR3 DNA is TGTGCCAGCAGCTTAGATTTTCGGCTGTACTTC. The chain combines TRBV13 with TRBJ2-7; no reliable D call. The CDR3 is 11 residues long. V lost 1 base and J 12 bases, leaving 10 bases between the germline ends. Germline CDR1 reads PRHDT; CDR2 reads FYEKMQ (reference sequence). The variable domain in full, completed from reference TRBV13 and TRBJ2-7, reads AAGVIQSPRHLIKEKRETATLKCYPIPRHDTVYWYQQGPGQDPQFLISFYEKMQSDKGSIPDRFSAQQFSDYHSELNMSSLELGDSALYFCASSLDFRLYFGPGTRLTVT.

This rearrangement joins TRBV10-2 to TRBJ2-7; no firm D call. V gave up 0 bases and J gave up 6 bases, with 15 bases separating them. The CDR3 spans 15 residues. From germline, CDR1 is WSHSY and CDR2 SAAADI. CDR3 sequence: CASSESRQPGTEQYF. The CDR3 nucleotides are TGCGCCAGCAGTGAGTCGCGTCAGCCAGGTACCGAGCAGTACTTC.

The V call is TRBV2, the J call TRBJ2-2; 8 bases agree with TRBD1. This CDR3 has 15 amino acids. Germline CDR1 and CDR2: SNHLY and FYNNEI. J was trimmed by 3 bases and V by 7 bases; bases with no gene match: 7. CDR3: CASTLTGEDTGELFF. CDR3 DNA: TGTGCCAGCACTTTGACAGGGGAGGACACCGGGGAGCTGTTTTTT.

The chain combines TRBV13 with TRBJ2-6, with D possibly TRBD1 on 6 matching bases. The V end was cut by 6 bases, the J end by 1 base, with 13 bases between. This CDR3 region has 16 residues. CDR1 PRHDT and CDR2 FYEKMQ come from the germline V gene (reference sequence). Written as DNA, the CDR3 is TGTGCCAGCAGTCCCACAGGGTTTTCTGGGGCCAACGTCCTGACTTTC. This sequence encodes CASSPTGFSGANVLTF.

This chain uses TRBV19 with TRBJ2-7; D is ambiguous. Germline lookup yields CDR1 LNHDA and CDR2 SQIVND (reference sequence). The CDR3 has 11 amino acids. The V and J ends lost 6 bases and 4 bases respectively, with 7 bases between them. In DNA form, the CDR3 reads TGTGCCAGTAGCCAGGAGTACGAGCAGTACTTC. Protein: CASSQEYEQYF.

The V call is TRBV9, the J call TRBJ2-7; a possible D gene is TRBD2 (5 bases). The germline V and J ends were trimmed by 4 bases and 1 base, with 9 bases remaining between them. The CDR3 consists of 13 residues. The germline CDR1 and CDR2 sequences are SGDLS and YYNGEE. Here the CDR3 reads CASSSDWSYEQYF. The CDR3 bases are TGTGCCAGCAGCTCGGACTGGTCCTACGAGCAGTACTTC.

The chain recombines TRBV7-2 with TRBJ2-5; D call uncertain. Germline V gives CDR1 SGHTA, CDR2 FQGNSA. V was clipped by 6 bases and J by 5 bases, with 10 bases between them. The CDR3 has 12 amino acids. In DNA, the CDR3 is TGTGCCAGCAGTTCGGACGCGGAGACCCAGTACTTC. It translates to CASSSDAETQYF.

The chain combines TRBV4-1 with TRBJ1-2; 9 nucleotides agree with TRBD1. This CDR3 spans 14 amino acids. Germline values: CDR1 MGHRA, CDR2 YSYEKL. V shed 1 base and J 6 bases; nucleotides not matched to a gene: 3. The chain's CDR3 is CASSQGTGVDGYTF. CDR3 DNA sequence: TGCGCCAGCAGCCAAGGGACAGGGGTGGATGGCTACACCTTC.

The rearrangement links TRBV5-6 to TRBJ2-3; TRBD1 might be the D (6 bases). Germline V gene sequence: CDR1 SGHDT, CDR2 YYEEEE. The V end was cut by 4 bases, the J end by 8 bases, with 26 bases between. This CDR3 contains 17 residues. The CDR3 DNA reads TGTGCCAGCAGCCCTGACACCGGGACAAGTAGTGCGGGTACGCAGTATTTT. It encodes CASSPDTGTSSAGTQYF.

The gene calls are TRBV5-1 and TRBJ2-3; 11 bases align to TRBD2. This CDR3 is built from 15 residues. Germline V gene data show CDR1 as SGHRS and CDR2 as YFSETQ. The junction had 4 bases not matched to a gene; V was cut back by 2 bases and J by 5 bases. CDR3 nucleotides: TGCGCCAGCAGCTTACTAGCGGGGGCGGGAGATACGCAGTATTTT. This codes for CASSLLAGAGDTQYF.

The chain employs TRBV5-1 and TRBJ1-2, with D uncertain. The germline CDR1 and CDR2 sequences are SGHRS and YFSETQ. The CDR3 has 13 residues. Trimming stripped 5 bases from V and 1 base from J, with 9 bases between. The CDR3: CASSFGLNYGYTF. The CDR3 DNA is TGCGCCAGCAGTTTTGGACTTAACTATGGCTACACCTTC.

This clone was detected once. The V gene is TRBV10-3, the J gene TRBJ1-6, with 10 bases fitting TRBD1. The junction had 7 bases not matched to a gene; V was cut back by 8 bases and J by 9 bases. The germline V gene encodes CDR1 ENHRY and CDR2 SYGVKD. The CDR3 spans 14 residues. The DNA for the CDR3 is TGTGCCATCTCGAGGGACAGGGGTAGTTCACCCCTCCACTTT. Residues: CAISRDRGSSPLHF.

The chain recombines TRBV19 with TRBJ1-6; no definite D call. Trimming left V 5 bases short and J 7 bases short, with 12 bases between. Germline V lookup: CDR1 LNHDA, CDR2 SQIVND (reference sequence). The CDR3 has 14 residues. CDR3 sequence reads: CASSSGLWNSPLHF. DNA for the CDR3: TGTGCCAGTAGTTCCGGATTATGGAATTCACCCCTCCACTTT.